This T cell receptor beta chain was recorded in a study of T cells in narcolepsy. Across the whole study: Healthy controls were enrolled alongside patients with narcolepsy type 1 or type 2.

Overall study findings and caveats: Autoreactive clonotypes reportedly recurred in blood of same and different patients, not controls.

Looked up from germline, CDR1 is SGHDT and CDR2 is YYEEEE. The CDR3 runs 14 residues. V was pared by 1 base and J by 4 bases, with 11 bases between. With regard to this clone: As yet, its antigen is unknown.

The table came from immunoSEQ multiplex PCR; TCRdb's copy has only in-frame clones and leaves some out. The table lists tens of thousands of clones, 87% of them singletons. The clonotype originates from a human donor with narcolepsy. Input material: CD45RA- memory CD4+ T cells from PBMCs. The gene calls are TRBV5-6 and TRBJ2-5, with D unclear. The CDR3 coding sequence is TGTGCCAGCAGCTTGAAGGTCTGGGGAGAGACCCAGTACTTC. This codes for CASSLKVWGETQYF.